A selection of T cell receptor beta chains follows, all from one sample in a study of cytomegalovirus exposure and HLA in healthy donors. Repertoires were generated with immunoSEQ multiplex PCR, while TCRdb's copy carries only in-frame clones and drops some. The sample lists about 98,000 clones; more than 60% were seen once. The sample was PBMCs. All receptors come from a human donor in good health. Each CDR3 is given with its conserved first and last residue. A D gene is named only where the DNA matches it firmly. For some rows the clone size is stated as once, few or many, or as a class when expanded; others skip it.

V gene	clone size	D gene	J gene	CDR3 protein	CDR3 DNA
TRBV29-1	-	TRBD1	TRBJ1-6	CSVQGTGDSPLHF	TGCAGCGTCCAGGGGACAGGGGACTCACCCCTCCACTTT
TRBV5-1	-	-	TRBJ2-1	CASSLTGSHNEQFF	TGCGCCAGCAGCTTGACAGGGAGCCACAATGAGCAGTTCTTC
TRBV5-1	-	TRBD2	TRBJ2-5	CASSGRVGETQYF	TGCGCCAGCAGTGGGAGGGTCGGGGAGACCCAGTACTTC
TRBV5-6	once	-	TRBJ2-3	CASSPNRVRTDTQYF	TGTGCCAGCAGCCCCAACAGGGTACGCACAGATACGCAGTATTTT
TRBV6-5	-	TRBD1	TRBJ2-7	CASSYDRGLYEQYF	TGTGCCAGCAGTTACGACAGGGGGCTCTACGAGCAGTACTTC
TRBV5-6	once	TRBD1	TRBJ2-1	CASSLARTGDEQFF	TGTGCCAGCAGCTTGGCCCGGACAGGGGATGAGCAGTTCTTC
TRBV4-2	few	TRBD2	TRBJ2-3	CASSQERRGGTDTQYF	TGTGCCAGCAGCCAAGAGCGACGGGGGGGCACAGATACGCAGTATTTT
TRBV19	-	-	TRBJ1-6	CASSIVPVRSPLHF	TGTGCCAGTAGTATAGTCCCGGTCCGCTCACCCCTCCACTTT
TRBV7-2	-	TRBD1	TRBJ1-1	CASSTRQGAKVEAFF	TGTGCCAGCAGCACACGACAGGGGGCGAAGGTTGAAGCTTTCTTT
TRBV5-6	once	-	TRBJ2-1	CASSLRGLFNEQFF	TGTGCCAGCAGCTTGCGGGGGTTGTTCAATGAGCAGTTCTTC
TRBV7-2	-	-	TRBJ1-2	CASSSTANYGYTF	TGTGCCAGCAGCTCGACAGCTAACTATGGCTACACCTTC
TRBV6-1	-	-	TRBJ2-3	CASSEGARRAWDTQYF	TGTGCCAGCAGTGAAGGGGCTAGGAGGGCTTGGGATACGCAGTATTTT
TRBV12-5	-	TRBD2	TRBJ2-1	CAHSWGGGANEQFF	TGTGCTCACTCATGGGGCGGGGGGGCGAATGAGCAGTTCTTC
TRBV5-8	-	-	TRBJ1-2	CASSQTGMGANYGYTF	TGTGCCAGCAGCCAAACAGGGATGGGAGCTAACTATGGCTACACCTTC
TRBV5-5	-	-	TRBJ2-7	CASSRELASLSYEQYF	TGTGCCAGCAGCCGGGAGCTGGCCAGCCTCTCCTACGAGCAGTACTTC
TRBV12-5	-	-	TRBJ1-1	CASGWKGLENTEAFF	TGTGCTAGTGGTTGGAAGGGACTGGAGAACACTGAAGCTTTCTTT
TRBV4-2	few	TRBD2	TRBJ2-7	CASSQGGSRSYEQYF	TGTGCCAGCAGCCAGGGCGGGAGCCGCTCCTACGAGCAGTACTTC
TRBV6-6	-	-	TRBJ1-2	CASSYGLNYGYTF	TGTGCCAGCAGTTACGGTCTAAACTATGGCTACACCTTC
TRBV9	-	TRBD2	TRBJ2-3	CASSASGISRDTQYF	TGTGCCAGCAGCGCTAGCGGGATCAGTAGAGATACGCAGTATTTT
TRBV19	few	TRBD1	TRBJ1-4	CASSIARGPNEKLFF	TGTGCCAGTAGTATAGCCAGGGGGCCTAATGAAAAACTGTTTTTT
TRBV4-2	-	-	TRBJ2-5	CASSQASLAETQYF	TGTGCCAGCAGCCAAGCATCGCTAGCAGAGACCCAGTACTTC
TRBV6-1	-	-	TRBJ1-1	CASSVSVNTEAFF	TGTGCCAGCAGTGTATCTGTGAACACTGAAGCTTTCTTT
TRBV5-1	-	TRBD1	TRBJ1-3	CASSPWTGSSGNTIYF	TGCGCCAGCAGCCCGTGGACAGGGAGCTCTGGAAACACCATATATTTT
TRBV20-1	-	-	TRBJ1-1	CSAPMGGIAFF	TGCAGTGCCCCAATGGGGGGGATAGCTTTCTTT
TRBV6-1	-	-	TRBJ1-1	CASRKSGDAWAFF	TGTGCCAGCAGGAAATCAGGGGATGCCTGGGCTTTCTTT
TRBV7-2	-	TRBD2	TRBJ2-7	CASSLGGTSIVYEQYF	TGTGCCAGCAGCTTAGGCGGGACTAGCATCGTCTACGAGCAGTACTTC
TRBV6-4	-	-	TRBJ2-2	CASSDSGDFGGGELFF	TGTGCCAGCAGTGACTCAGGAGATTTCGGTGGTGGGGAGCTGTTTTTT
TRBV6-1	-	-	TRBJ1-2	CASSEALGQSLGYTF	TGTGCCAGCAGTGAAGCGTTAGGACAGTCGCTTGGCTACACCTTC
TRBV19	-	TRBD1	TRBJ1-2	CASSDRRLRLRGYTF	TGTGCCAGTTCGGACAGGCGACTAAGGTTGCGTGGCTACACCTTC
TRBV4-1	few	TRBD1	TRBJ1-2	CASSPGQGAPSYGYTF	TGCGCCAGCAGTCCGGGACAGGGGGCTCCGTCCTACGGCTACACCTTC
TRBV5-4	-	TRBD1	TRBJ1-1	CASSSQTGGGTEAFF	TGTGCCAGCAGCTCACAGACAGGGGGCGGAACTGAAGCTTTCTTT
TRBV9	-	TRBD2	TRBJ2-3	CASSVVGTSPPTDTQYF	TGTGCCAGCAGCGTAGTCGGGACTAGCCCCCCAACGGATACGCAGTATTTT
TRBV12-5	-	TRBD1	TRBJ1-2	CASGLPDRVSSGYTF	TGTGCTAGTGGTTTGCCAGACAGGGTTTCCAGCGGCTACACCTTC
TRBV19	-	TRBD2	TRBJ2-1	CASRLRTSGREYNEQFF	TGTGCCAGTAGACTGAGGACTAGCGGGAGGGAATACAATGAGCAGTTCTTC
TRBV14	-	-	TRBJ2-1	CASSPSLRREQFF	TGTGCCAGCAGCCCGAGCCTAAGGAGAGAGCAGTTCTTC
TRBV2	-	-	TRBJ2-3	CASNGGIPTDTQYF	TGTGCCAGCAATGGAGGGATTCCCACAGATACGCAGTATTTT
TRBV5-5	once	TRBD1	TRBJ1-2	CASSRDRALLNGYTF	TGTGCCAGCAGCCGAGACAGGGCGCTCCTCAACGGCTACACCTTC
TRBV7-9	-	-	TRBJ1-4	CASSLQGKSSFEKLFF	TGTGCCAGCAGCTTGCAGGGGAAGTCTTCATTTGAAAAACTGTTTTTT
TRBV9	-	TRBD2	TRBJ2-7	CASSVGTSGFSYEQYF	TGTGCCAGCAGCGTTGGGACTAGCGGGTTTTCCTACGAGCAGTACTTC
TRBV7-2	-	-	TRBJ1-4	CASSSSRGEKLFF	TGTGCCAGCAGCTCCTCGCGGGGTGAAAAACTGTTTTTT
TRBV7-6	-	-	TRBJ1-1	CASTASMGRNTEAFF	TGTGCCAGCACCGCTTCAATGGGGCGGAACACTGAAGCTTTCTTT
TRBV29-1	-	-	TRBJ2-1	CSVGEATLIIHNEQFF	TGCAGCGTCGGGGAGGCCACTTTGATCATTCACAATGAGCAGTTCTTC
TRBV9	-	TRBD2	TRBJ2-5	CASSVGSGGPIQETQYF	TGTGCCAGCAGCGTAGGAAGCGGGGGCCCAATACAAGAGACCCAGTACTTC
TRBV11-2	-	TRBD2	TRBJ2-7	CASSLELAAYEQYF	TGTGCCAGCAGCTTAGAACTAGCGGCCTACGAGCAGTACTTC
TRBV19	-	-	TRBJ2-5	CASSIAGQGGGQYF	TGTGCCAGTAGTATAGCGGGCCAAGGGGGGGGCCAGTACTTC
TRBV18	-	TRBD1	TRBJ1-5	CASSPPGTEDQPQHF	TGTGCCAGCTCACCTCCCGGGACAGAAGATCAGCCCCAGCATTTT
TRBV5-1	-	-	TRBJ2-2	CASSLVTSRNTGELFF	TGCGCCAGCAGCTTGGTTACTAGCAGAAACACCGGGGAGCTGTTTTTT
TRBV6-1	-	TRBD2	TRBJ2-3	CASSELAGGQVDTQYF	TGTGCCAGCAGTGAACTAGCGGGGGGGCAAGTAGATACGCAGTATTTT
TRBV25-1	-	-	TRBJ2-1	CASSGGDPINNEQFF	TGTGCCAGCAGTGGGGGGGACCCCATCAACAATGAGCAGTTCTTC
TRBV19	-	TRBD1	TRBJ1-5	CASSITGTAFSNQPQHF	TGTGCCAGTAGTATAACCGGGACAGCATTTAGCAATCAGCCCCAGCATTTT
TRBV5-1	-	-	TRBJ1-6	CASSNQIYNSPLHF	TGCGCCAGCAGTAACCAGATTTATAATTCACCCCTCCACTTT
TRBV9	once	-	TRBJ2-1	CASSATPMDEQFF	TGTGCCAGCAGCGCCACTCCGATGGATGAGCAGTTCTTC
TRBV11-2	-	-	TRBJ1-2	CASSFQGQANYGYTF	TGTGCCAGCAGCTTTCAGGGTCAGGCTAACTATGGCTACACCTTC
TRBV5-1	-	TRBD1	TRBJ1-3	CASSLKGQAYSGNTIYF	TGCGCCAGCAGCTTGAAAGGACAGGCTTACTCTGGAAACACCATATATTTT
TRBV5-1	-	TRBD1	TRBJ1-1	CASSLSNRGPNTEAFF	TGCGCCAGCAGCTTGAGTAACAGGGGGCCAAACACTGAAGCTTTCTTT
TRBV15	-	-	TRBJ1-2	CATSREVGAPGYTF	TGTGCCACCAGCAGAGAAGTAGGGGCCCCTGGCTACACCTTC
TRBV25-1	-	TRBD1	TRBJ2-1	CASRTGTGYNEQFF	TGTGCCAGCAGGACCGGGACAGGATACAATGAGCAGTTCTTC
TRBV2	-	TRBD2	TRBJ2-7	CASSRTSGSSYEQYF	TGTGCCAGCAGTCGGACTAGCGGGAGCTCCTACGAGCAGTACTTC
TRBV5-1	-	TRBD1	TRBJ1-4	CASSPPTGVNEKLFF	TGCGCCAGCAGCCCCCCAACAGGGGTTAATGAAAAACTGTTTTTT